Here is one T cell receptor (beta chain) with its context. Its antigen remains unknown. The sample belongs to a study of cytomegalovirus exposure and HLA in healthy donors. General observations from the study: Association with HLA alleles at 0.05 false discovery rate was found for 15,000 to 20,000 TCR beta sequences in a later analysis. The authors enumerated over 150 TCR beta chains as linked to cytomegalovirus. A cluster of highly shared sequence variants was likely a sequencing artifact. Analyses of presence/absence relied on an assumption of roughly uniform sequencing depth across donors.

PCR was performed using 60 Vbeta and 13 Jbeta primers. Data came from immunoSEQ multiplex PCR; TCRdb stores just in-frame clones and leaves some out. The sample carries about 100,000 clones, 60% to 75% recorded once. Trimming cost V 7 bases and J 6 bases, with 18 bases left between them. This CDR3 has 14 amino acids. Germline V gives CDR1 LNHDA, CDR2 SQIVND (reference sequence). The chain recombines TRBV19 with TRBJ2-5, with a possible D match to TRBD2 (7 bases). This sequence originates from a man between 45 and 60 years old in good health and CMV-seronegative. The sequencing sample was made of PBMCs. CDR3 DNA: TGTGCCAGTACCCCTCGGGGGCGGGGGCAGACCCAGTACTTC. It specifies CASTPRGRGQTQYF. Full variable domain (missing parts from reference TRBV19 and TRBJ2-5): DGGITQSPKYLFRKEGQNVTLSCEQNLNHDAMYWYRQDPGQGLRLIYYSQIVNDFQKGDIAEGYSVSREKKESFPLTVTSAQKNPTAFYLCASTPRGRGQTQYFGPGTRLLVL.